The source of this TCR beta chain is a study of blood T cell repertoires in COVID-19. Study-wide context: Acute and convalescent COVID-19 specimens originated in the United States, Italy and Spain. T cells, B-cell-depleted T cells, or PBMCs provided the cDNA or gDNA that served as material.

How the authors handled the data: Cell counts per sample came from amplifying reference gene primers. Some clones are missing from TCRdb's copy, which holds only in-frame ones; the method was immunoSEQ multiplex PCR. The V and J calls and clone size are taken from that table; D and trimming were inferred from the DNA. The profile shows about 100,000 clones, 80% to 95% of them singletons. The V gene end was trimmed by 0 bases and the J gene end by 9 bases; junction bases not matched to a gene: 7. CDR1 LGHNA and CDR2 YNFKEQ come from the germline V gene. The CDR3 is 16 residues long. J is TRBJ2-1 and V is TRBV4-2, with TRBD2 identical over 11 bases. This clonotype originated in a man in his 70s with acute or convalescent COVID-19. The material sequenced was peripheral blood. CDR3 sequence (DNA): TGTGCCAGCAGCCAAGACGTAGCGGGGGGGCAGGGTGAGCAGTTCTTC. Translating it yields CASSQDVAGGQGEQFF.